The sequence of this T cell receptor beta chain was determined in a study of blood T cell repertoires in COVID-19 (dated by TCRdb to about 2020). A note on the overall study: Samples covering the acute and convalescent phases of COVID-19 were provided by collaborators in the United States, Italy and Spain. Where HLA class I and class II types were available, the types were taken from metadata supplied by the sample provider, not from assay-based typing. Subjects who had been exposed to COVID-19, were actively infected with it, or had recovered from it provided the deeply sampled blood TCRbeta repertoires that made up the dataset. The sample metadata nearly always contained a de-identified subject ID, COVID-19 status, age in years and sex. The material from the prospective study consisted of cDNA or gDNA derived from T cells, B-cell-depleted T cells, or PBMCs. The repertoires were made available in a free public database intended to serve as a resource for research on the immune response to SARS-CoV-2. The samples were drawn from two sources: the first 160 participants of the ongoing ImmuneRACE study, and 1,254 subjects contributed by 6 global collaborators.

TCRbeta CDR3 regions were amplified from genomic DNA by means of the immunoSEQ Assay, a bias-controlled multiplex PCR. Per the authors' processing: The number of nucleated cells in each sample was estimated from the amplification of reference gene primers within the assay. To quantify the absolute abundance of each unique TCRbeta CDR3 rearrangement, sequence reads were collapsed and filtered. For each sample, productive Simpson clonality was calculated by taking the square root of Simpson's diversity index across productive rearrangements. TCRdb's version of the immuneACCESS table is confined to in-frame rearrangements and falls short of the full clone set. An unresolved V gene accounts for under half of the shortfall where checked; the remainder is of unknown origin. D and trimming come from the DNA, and the V and J calls and clone size come from that table. The sample includes under 75,000 clones, with approximately 81% observed a single time. The ten largest clonotypes hold about 16% of the sample.

Broad study findings and their caveats: Clinical and demographic metadata were provided uncurated, with the amount varying by source and participant.

At one collaborating source in Seattle, patients were enrolled during active infection and were followed longitudinally through the course of disease. Whole blood was collected in K2EDTA tubes by collaborating institutions according to the institutions' own protocols. Collaborator samples were shipped for TCRbeta analysis as frozen whole blood, isolated PBMCs, or DNA extracted from either sample type. Only one count was recorded for this clone. Its antigen remains unidentified. Base qualities are not provided; no much larger clone lies one nucleotide away. The sample consisted of peripheral blood. This receptor was identified in a man between 60 and 75 years old with COVID-19, enrolled during active disease.

In nucleotide form, the sequence is TGTGCCAGCACCGGGGACAGACTAAATCAGCCCCAGCATTTT. This gives the protein CASTGDRLNQPQHF. This receptor chain uses TRBV2 and TRBJ1-5, with 7 middle bases fitting TRBD1. V and J are trimmed by 7 bases and 4 bases, and the gene matches miss 7 bases of the junction. Its CDR3 holds 14 amino acids, cysteine through phenylalanine. Kept here is only the CDR3 DNA, which spans 42 bases and is read in frame from base 1. The germline V gene specifies SNHLY as CDR1 and FYNNEI as CDR2. The full variable domain, with segments outside the CDR3 supplied by the reference TRBV2 and TRBJ1-5 proteins, appears as EPEVTQTPSHQVTQMGQEVILRCVPISNHLYFYWYRQILGQKVEFLVSFYNNEISEKSEIFDDQFSVERPDGSNFTLKIRSTKLEDSAMYFCASTGDRLNQPQHFGDGTRLSIL.